These 32 T cell receptor beta chains were sequenced from one sample in a study of blood T cell repertoires in COVID-19. The assay was immunoSEQ multiplex PCR, and TCRdb's table has in-frame clones only and misses some. The data contain around 60,000 clones, approximately 83% of them singletons. The sequenced sample consisted of peripheral blood. These receptors all come from a man aged 45-65 years with COVID-19, enrolled during active disease.

This rearrangement joins TRBV6-5 to TRBJ2-5, with 14 nucleotides matching TRBD2. Germline V gene data show CDR1 as MNHEY and CDR2 as SVGAGI. V shed 8 bases, J shed 4 bases, and the junction held 0 bases outside the gene matches. The CDR3 sequence is 13 residues long. CDR3 region: CASGLAGGETQYF. CDR3 bases: TGTGCCAGCGGACTAGCGGGAGGAGAGACCCAGTACTTC.

The J gene is TRBJ2-7, the V gene TRBV10-3; 7 bases align to TRBD1. V lost 2 bases, J lost 3 bases, and 4 bases stayed unmatched. The V gene's germline CDR1 is ENHRY and CDR2 SYGVKD. The CDR3 sequence is 14 residues long. For the CDR3, the DNA is TGTGCCATCAGTGAGCCACGACAGGGCTACGAGCAGTACTTC. It specifies CAISEPRQGYEQYF.

The genes are TRBV16 and TRBJ2-3; TRBD2 might be the D (6 bases). The CDR3 contains 14 residues. Germline CDR1 reads KGHSY; CDR2 reads FQNENV. Trimming took off 7 bases at V and 0 bases at J, with 11 bases between the two ends. The CDR3 DNA sequence: TGTGCCAGCAAACTAGCATCAAGCACAGATACGCAGTATTTT. This encodes CASKLASSTDTQYF.

In DNA form, the CDR3 reads TGTGCCAGCAGTTTATCGAGCCTAGCGGGAGTTGGGGAGCTGTTTTTT. Translating gives CASSLSSLAGVGELFF. The chain employs TRBV27 and TRBJ2-2; TRBD2 matches 10 bases. Germline V CDR1 and CDR2: MNHEY, SMNVEV (reference sequence). V shed 0 bases, J shed 8 bases, and the junction held 6 bases outside the gene matches. The CDR3 totals 16 residues.

This sequence joins TRBV4-1 and TRBJ1-4; 9 bases line up with TRBD1. The CDR3 extends over 15 amino acids. Trimming took 4 bases from V and 5 from J; bases not matched to a gene: 5. Germline assignment: CDR1 MGHRA and CDR2 YSYEKL. CDR3 DNA sequence: TGCGCCAGCAGCCGCGTGGGGACAGGGAATGAAAAACTGTTTTTT. Protein sequence: CASSRVGTGNEKLFF.

The chain employs TRBV5-8 and TRBJ2-7; D is uncertain. This CDR3 region has 13 residues. The germline V gene encodes CDR1 SGHTS and CDR2 YDEGEE. V was pared by 1 base and J by 2 bases, with 7 bases between. In DNA, the CDR3 is TGTGCCAGCAGCTTGATGCAGACCTACGAGCAGTACTTC. Encoded protein: CASSLMQTYEQYF.

The V and J genes are TRBV5-1 and TRBJ2-1; D is perhaps TRBD2 (6 bases). This CDR3 spans 16 amino acids. Looked up from germline, CDR1 is SGHRS and CDR2 is YFSETQ. V was trimmed by 6 bases and J by 7 bases, leaving 23 bases between them. The CDR3, as DNA: TGCGCCAGCACCCTTGGAGAGGCGGGACTCAGGAATGAGCAGTTCTTC. This translates into CASTLGEAGLRNEQFF. Filled out from reference TRBV5-1 and TRBJ2-1, the complete variable domain reads KAGVTQTPRYLIKTRGQQVTLSCSPISGHRSVSWYQQTPGQGLQFLFEYFSETQRNKGNFPGRFSGRQFSNSRSEMNVSTLELGDSALYLCASTLGEAGLRNEQFFGPGTRLTVL.

The V and J genes are TRBV7-9 and TRBJ1-1; D unresolved. V lost 7 bases to trimming and J lost 1 base, with 13 bases between them. CDR3 size: 14 residues. Germline CDR1 is SEHNR and CDR2 is FQNEAQ (reference sequence). The CDR3 protein is CASTSFAGNTEAFF. The CDR3 coding sequence is TGTGCCAGCACTTCTTTCGCGGGGAACACTGAAGCTTTCTTT.

As DNA, the CDR3 is TGTGCCAGCAGCTTAGATCGTTGGACAGAATACTACAATGAGCAGTTCTTC. Protein sequence: CASSLDRWTEYYNEQFF. This rearrangement joins TRBV11-2 to TRBJ2-1; perhaps TRBD1 as D (6 bases). The germline V gene encodes CDR1 SGHAT and CDR2 FQNNGV. CDR3 length: 17 amino acids. V was clipped by 0 bases and J by 3 bases, with 15 bases between them.

The chain links TRBV27 to TRBJ2-1; TRBD2 might be the D (5 bases). Looked up from germline, CDR1 is MNHEY and CDR2 is SMNVEV (reference sequence). V dropped 7 bases and J dropped 1 base, with 11 bases sitting between them. This CDR3 spans 14 amino acids. The CDR3 nucleotides read TGTGCCAGCACCCCCGGAGGTTCCTACAATGAGCAGTTCTTC. Translation gives CASTPGGSYNEQFF.

This clone was seen only a few times. The chain has TRBV7-9 and TRBJ1-2; D possibly corresponds to TRBD1 (5 bases). V gave up 5 bases and J gave up 9 bases, with 19 bases separating them. The V gene's germline CDR1 is SEHNR and CDR2 FQNEAQ (reference sequence). The CDR3 contains 14 residues. CDR3 in amino acids: CASSPTTGEVSYTF. In nucleotides, the CDR3 is TGTGCCAGCAGCCCCACGACGGGGGAAGTTAGCTACACCTTC. Full variable domain (remainder filled in from reference TRBV7-9 and TRBJ1-2): DTGVSQNPRHKITKRGQNVTFRCDPISEHNRLYWYRQTLGQGPEFLTYFQNEAQLEKSRLLSDRFSAERPKGSFSTLEIQRTEQGDSAMYLCASSPTTGEVSYTFGSGTRLTVV.

On this clone: This sequence may be a read error, since a much larger clone differs from it by one base. The limits of the CDR3 on the DNA are not certain, so only TCRdb's listed CDR3 is given. The chain joins TRBV2 to TRBJ1-2; TRBD1, the D gene given by the table, was not confirmed from the DNA. CDR1 is SNHLY, CDR2 FYNNEI, per germline. The CDR3 numbers 13 amino acids, ends counted. CDR3 in amino acids: CASILGQNNPCTF.

The gene calls are TRBV3-1 (or the pseudogene TRBV3-2) and TRBJ2-7, with D maybe TRBD1 (5 bases). CDR1 and CDR2 from the germline V gene are LGHDT and YNNKEL (reference sequence). The CDR3 totals 15 residues. Trimming took off 4 bases at V and 4 bases at J, with 17 bases between the two ends. The CDR3 DNA reads TGTGCCAGCAGCCGAATCGGGCAGGGTGTATACGAGCAGTACTTC. It encodes CASSRIGQGVYEQYF.

The chain recombines TRBV24-1 with TRBJ2-6, with D perhaps TRBD2 (6 bases). Germline V gene data show CDR1 as KGHDR and CDR2 as SFDVKD. V was pared by 0 bases and J by 7 bases, with 12 bases between. The CDR3 covers 16 residues. The CDR3 DNA reads as TGTGCCACCAGTGATTTGGGGCAGGGAGGTGCCAACGTCCTGACTTTC. Translation gives CATSDLGQGGANVLTF.

CDR3 DNA: TGTGCCAGCACCTCAACCCAGGGGCCCTATAATTCACCCCTCCACTTT. Its translation is CASTSTQGPYNSPLHF. The genes are TRBV27 and TRBJ1-6, with D possibly matching TRBD1 (6 bases). CDR3 length equals 16 residues. CDR1 is MNHEY and CDR2 is SMNVEV in the germline V gene (reference sequence). Trimming removed 7 bases from V and 2 bases from J, with 15 bases in between.

The chain couples TRBV7-2 to TRBJ2-5; 14 bases align to TRBD2. V trimming: 3 bases; J trimming: 3 bases; junction bases outside the gene matches: 0. Germline values: CDR1 SGHTA, CDR2 FQGNSA. The CDR3 runs to 15 residues. CDR3 nucleotide sequence: TGTGCCAGCAGCTTGACTAGCGGGAGGGAAGAGACCCAGTACTTC. This translates into CASSLTSGREETQYF.

This rearrangement joins TRBV7-2 to TRBJ2-1, with 10 bases that match TRBD2. CDR3 length: 19 amino acids. V trimming: 1 base; J trimming: 6 bases; junction bases outside the gene matches: 15. The V gene's germline CDR1 is SGHTA and CDR2 FQGNSA. The CDR3 spells CASSLGGLAGGLLGNEQFF. The CDR3 DNA is TGTGCCAGCAGCTTAGGGGGGTTAGCGGGAGGCCTTTTGGGCAATGAGCAGTTCTTC.

The chain has TRBV18 and TRBJ1-5; TRBD1 is a possible D gene (5 bases). V was cut by 3 bases and J by 1 base, with 7 bases left in between. In germline, CDR1 is KGHSH, CDR2 LQKENI. There are 14 residues in the CDR3. DNA for the CDR3: TGTGCCAGCTCACCGGGGGGGAGCAATCAGCCCCAGCATTTT. Translated, it gives CASSPGGSNQPQHF. The variable domain in full, with the rest retrieved from reference TRBV18 and TRBJ1-5, is NAGVMQNPRHLVRRRGQEARLRCSPMKGHSHVYWYRQLPEEGLKFMVYLQKENIIDESGMPKERFSAEFPKEGPSILRIQQVVRGDSAAYFCASSPGGSNQPQHFGDGTRLSIL.

V usage is TRBV6-5 and J usage is TRBJ2-7; 9 nucleotides align to TRBD1. This CDR3 region has 15 residues. V shed 0 bases, J shed 2 bases, and the junction held 2 bases outside the gene matches. Germline V CDR1 and CDR2: MNHEY, SVGAGI. This CDR3 is CASSYSTGGTYEQYF. CDR3 nucleotide sequence: TGTGCCAGCAGTTACTCGACAGGGGGGACCTACGAGCAGTACTTC.

This clone was seen only once. Because it lacks the conserved phenylalanine or tryptophan at the end, this CDR3 is likely a read error. It is unclear where the CDR3 begins or ends on the DNA, so no DNA is shown, and the CDR3 is as TCRdb lists it. The chain combines TRBV14 with TRBJ2-7; TRBD1 is the table's D call and was not checked against the DNA. The CDR3 has 15 amino acids, counting both end residues. CDR1 is SGHDN and CDR2 is FVKESK in the germline V gene. CDR3 sequence reads: CASSSDRGTGIRCRL.

V usage is TRBV9 and J usage is TRBJ2-1, with 12 bases that match TRBD2. The CDR3 covers 16 residues. Germline V gives CDR1 SGDLS, CDR2 YYNGEE. V shed 4 bases, J shed 7 bases, and the junction held 9 bases outside the gene matches. CDR3: CASSPRTSGKSNEQFF. CDR3 sequence (DNA): TGTGCCAGCAGCCCAAGGACTAGCGGGAAGAGTAATGAGCAGTTCTTC.

The chain carries TRBV6-2 or TRBV6-3 and TRBJ1-5; 7 nucleotides align to TRBD1. The CDR3 runs to 16 residues. CDR1 and CDR2 from the germline V gene are MNHEY and SVGEGT. V was clipped by 6 bases and J by 5 bases; unmatched bases: 13. The CDR3 reads CASRPRQGGVDQPQHF. The CDR3 region has the DNA TGTGCCAGCAGACCTCGACAGGGCGGGGTAGATCAGCCCCAGCATTTT.

The chain couples TRBV4-1 to TRBJ2-2; 7 bases are shared with TRBD1. Unmatched junction bases numbered 8, after V lost 1 base and J lost 6 bases. Germline CDR1 reads MGHRA; CDR2 reads YSYEKL. The CDR3 spans 16 residues. CDR3 sequence reads: CASSQGGRGKAGELFF. Here the CDR3 DNA reads TGCGCCAGCAGCCAAGGTGGCAGGGGGAAGGCCGGGGAGCTGTTTTTT.

The chain carries TRBV29-1 and TRBJ2-3; TRBD2 matches 9 bases. Unmatched junction bases numbered 7, after V lost 8 bases and J lost 1 base. Looked up from germline, CDR1 is SQVTM and CDR2 is ANQGSEA. The CDR3 totals 14 residues. CDR3 in DNA: TGCAGCACTCCCATAGCGGGAGGCACAGATACGCAGTATTTT. It translates to CSTPIAGGTDTQYF.

The gene calls are TRBV29-1 and TRBJ1-1; the D is unclear. The length of the CDR3 is 16 residues. V was trimmed by 1 base and J by 0 bases, leaving 15 bases between them. CDR1 and CDR2 from the germline V gene are SQVTM and ANQGSEA. CDR3 in amino acids: CSVEGMGGGMNTEAFF. In DNA form, the CDR3 reads TGCAGCGTTGAAGGTATGGGAGGAGGCATGAACACTGAAGCTTTCTTT. Drawing the rest from reference TRBV29-1 and TRBJ1-1, the complete variable domain is SAVISQKPSRDICQRGTSLTIQCQVDSQVTMMFWYRQQPGQSLTLIATANQGSEATYESGFVIDKFPISRPNLTFSTLTVSNMSPEDSSIYLCSVEGMGGGMNTEAFFGQGTRLTVV.

The gene calls are TRBV7-9 and TRBJ2-1; 10 bases are a match to TRBD2. V gave up 4 bases and J gave up 5 bases; unmatched junction bases: 14. The germline V gene encodes CDR1 SEHNR and CDR2 FQNEAQ (reference sequence). The length of the CDR3 is 18 residues. CDR3 region: CASSSMGMLAGAHNEQFF. The CDR3 bases are TGTGCCAGCAGCTCTATGGGGATGCTAGCGGGAGCACACAATGAGCAGTTCTTC.

The gene calls are TRBV7-8 and TRBJ1-1, with TRBD1 as a possible D gene (5 bases). CDR3 size: 14 residues. V lost 4 bases to trimming and J lost 6 bases, with 15 bases between them. Germline V lookup: CDR1 SGHVS, CDR2 FQNEAQ. For the CDR3, the DNA is TGTGCCAGCAGCTACTTTAATCGGGGGTCTGAAGCTTTCTTT. Protein: CASSYFNRGSEAFF. Full variable domain (remainder filled in from reference TRBV7-8 and TRBJ1-1): GAGVSQSPRYKVAKRGQDVALRCDPISGHVSLFWYQQALGQGPEFLTYFQNEAQLDKSGLPSDRFFAERPEGSVSTLKIQRTQQEDSAVYLCASSYFNRGSEAFFGQGTRLTVV.

CDR3 sequence: CASSLEGNNGYTF. CDR3 nucleotide sequence: TGTGCCAGCAGTTTAGAGGGGAATAATGGCTACACCTTC. The chain is built from TRBV12-3 or TRBV12-4 and TRBJ1-2; possible D gene TRBD1, 5 bases. The CDR3 has 13 residues. V was clipped by 1 base and J by 6 bases, with 9 bases between them.

CDR3 residues: CASSAGTGFYEQYF. CDR3 nucleotides: TGTGCCAGCAGCGCCGGGACAGGGTTCTACGAGCAGTACTTC. The rearrangement links TRBV9 to TRBJ2-7, with 9 bases lining up with TRBD1. Losses at the gene ends were 3 bases for V and 3 bases for J; bases not matched to a gene: 4. Germline loops: CDR1 SGDLS, CDR2 YYNGEE. The CDR3 has 14 amino acids.

CDR3 protein: CASSLAAGAEGYTF. In DNA, the CDR3 is TGCGCCAGCAGCTTGGCCGCGGGGGCAGAGGGCTACACCTTC. This chain connects TRBV5-1 to TRBJ1-2, with D maybe TRBD1 (6 bases). The germline V gene has CDR1 SGHRS and CDR2 YFSETQ. Trimming took 0 bases from V and 8 from J, leaving 14 bases between them. This CDR3 contains 14 residues.

This sequence joins TRBV9 and TRBJ2-3, with TRBD2 as a possible D gene (5 bases). Trimming stripped 3 bases from V and 0 bases from J, with 11 bases between. CDR1 and CDR2 (germline): SGDLS, YYNGEE. This CDR3 is built from 15 residues. The CDR3 is CASSALGGSTDTQYF. The CDR3 DNA sequence: TGTGCCAGCAGCGCACTCGGAGGTAGCACAGATACGCAGTATTTT.

The chain is built from TRBV19 and TRBJ1-2; 8 bases are a match to TRBD1. This CDR3 comprises 15 residues. J lost 4 bases, V lost 7 bases, and 11 bases had no gene match. Germline CDR1 is LNHDA and CDR2 is SQIVND (reference sequence). The DNA for the CDR3 is TGTGCCAGTAATCCTGAAGGGACAGGATTCTATGGCTACACCTTC. Amino acid sequence: CASNPEGTGFYGYTF.